This is a list of T cell receptor beta chains from one sample in a study of chemoradiotherapy in HPV16-positive cancers. TCRdb keeps only in-frame clones here, not all; method: immunoSEQ multiplex PCR. The sample includes 20,000 to 25,000 clones, about 87% seen only once; the top ten take approximately 6.2%. The sample was blood, taken from a patient who underwent chemoradiotherapy. These receptors were obtained from a human donor with HPV-associated anogenital cancer. Both conserved end residues are trimmed from each CDR3. The order of the fields is V gene, J gene, CDR3 protein.

TRBV28,TRBJ2-3,ASSPLLGTQY
TRBV7-3,TRBJ1-1,ASSSYPDTEAF
TRBV19,TRBJ2-2,ASSIGRANTGELF
TRBV30,TRBJ1-6,AWSPPLRQLQGSPLH
TRBV30,TRBJ1-1,AWRQRENTEAF
TRBV19,TRBJ2-7,ASSPGASYEQY
TRBV12-2,TRBJ1-2,ASRLVEGSCGYT
TRBV29-1,TRBJ2-5,SVHRGRGQETQY
TRBV4-2,TRBJ2-3,ASSQEGQPDTQY
TRBV14,TRBJ2-5,ASSQVRETQY
TRBV5-1,TRBJ1-1,ASSLNTEAF
TRBV4-1,TRBJ2-3,ASSHPTETTEGGVSSDTQY
TRBV11-2,TRBJ1-2,ASSLAGPGYGYT
TRBV9,TRBJ1-1,ASSPFHLTGTSTEAF
TRBV18,TRBJ1-6,ASSPVQYNSPLH
TRBV4-2,TRBJ1-3,ASSYHLGGSSSSGNTIY
TRBV19,TRBJ2-3,ASSYTRGDTQY
TRBV11-2,TRBJ2-2,ASSLDTGVFTGELF
TRBV5-4,TRBJ2-1,ASSAMTGSYNEQF
TRBV7-6,TRBJ1-4,ASSLVALNEKLF
TRBV6-5,TRBJ1-2,ASSYDRGLGYT
TRBV6-5,TRBJ2-1,ASTAGTSSSEQF
TRBV6-1,TRBJ1-5,ASTEGGMGGQPQH
TRBV30,TRBJ2-1,AWGSGGALYEQF
TRBV7-9,TRBJ2-3,ASSLIAGALDTQY
TRBV10-3,TRBJ2-3,AIGTRVADTQY
TRBV7-8,TRBJ2-5,ASSGKGGGLGETQY
TRBV9,TRBJ1-1,ASSEGTGASEAF
TRBV5-6,TRBJ1-6,ASIKTGQGTNSPLH
TRBV21-1,TRBJ1-5,ASSKDVYSNQPQH
TRBV4-2,TRBJ2-3,ASSQDSLTSGDDTDTQY
TRBV2,TRBJ1-1,ASSQGLNTEAF
TRBV9,TRBJ2-5,ASSPTLGGGQETQY
TRBV19,TRBJ2-3,ASSISGALDTQY
TRBV4-2,TRBJ2-1,ASSHGQDNEQF
TRBV9,TRBJ1-4,ASSVGSAEGKLF
TRBV30,TRBJ1-1,AWNRGTTEAF
TRBV27,TRBJ1-1,ASSSLMNTEAF
TRBV7-2,TRBJ2-5,ASSPGLAVETQY
TRBV18,TRBJ2-5,ASSPRERVGQETQY
TRBV7-2,TRBJ1-2,ASVRPGQNYGYT
TRBV6-5,TRBJ2-1,ASSYGERGGNEQF
TRBV6-1,TRBJ1-2,ASSVVTGGATYYGYT
TRBV7-9,TRBJ2-5,ASSLGSGLAEETQY
TRBV4-1,TRBJ1-1,ASSQELTSLGNTEAF
TRBV10-3,TRBJ1-6,AISGEGQGKSPLH
TRBV19,TRBJ2-7,ASSPLTGGGTYEQY
TRBV7-6,TRBJ2-2,ASSLYSGELF
TRBV6-1,TRBJ1-5,ASSERAGQELTPQH